The sequence of this TCR beta chain was determined in a study of T-cell memory formation after mild COVID-19. Germline V gene lookup returns CDR1 SGHTA and CDR2 FQGNSA. V lost 5 bases, J lost 0 bases, and 4 bases stayed unmatched. The CDR3 runs to 15 residues. MiXCR, run by TCRdb on the 5' RACE reads, gives a single entry per CDR3 protein. The sample includes hundreds of thousands of distinct CDR3 sequences, around 28% of them seen just once. This TCR derives from an adult woman who had mild COVID-19 (a few samples of this study predate the infection). Cell type and time point are not known. Source material: PBMCs or a T cell subset sorted from them (not recorded which). This sequence joins TRBV7-2 and TRBJ1-1, with 9 bases lining up with TRBD1. The CDR3 loop is CASSPWDRVNTEAFF. The CDR3, as DNA: TGTGCCAGCAGCCCTTGGGACAGGGTGAACACTGAAGCTTTCTTT.